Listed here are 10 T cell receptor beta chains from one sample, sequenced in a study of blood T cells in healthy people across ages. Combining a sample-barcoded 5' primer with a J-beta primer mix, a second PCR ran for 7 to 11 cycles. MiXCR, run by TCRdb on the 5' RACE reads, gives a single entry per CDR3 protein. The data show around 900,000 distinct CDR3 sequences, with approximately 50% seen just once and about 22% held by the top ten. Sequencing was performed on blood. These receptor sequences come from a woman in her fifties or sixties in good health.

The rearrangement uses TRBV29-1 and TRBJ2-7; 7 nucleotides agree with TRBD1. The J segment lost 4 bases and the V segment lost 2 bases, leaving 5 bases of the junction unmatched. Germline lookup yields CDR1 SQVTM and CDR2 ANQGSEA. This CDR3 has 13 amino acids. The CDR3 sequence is CSVESRQGYEQYF. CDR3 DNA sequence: TGCAGCGTTGAATCTCGACAGGGTTACGAGCAGTACTTC.

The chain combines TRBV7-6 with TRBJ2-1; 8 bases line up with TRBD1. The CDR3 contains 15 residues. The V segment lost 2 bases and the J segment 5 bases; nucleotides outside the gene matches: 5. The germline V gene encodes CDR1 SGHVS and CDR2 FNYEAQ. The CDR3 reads CASSLTGTGNNEQFF. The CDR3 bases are TGTGCCAGCAGCTTAACCGGGACAGGAAACAATGAGCAGTTCTTC.

The CDR3 loop is CSANKGDGGKLFF. CDR3 bases: TGCAGTGCTAACAAAGGGGACGGGGGAAAACTGTTTTTT. The rearrangement uses TRBV20-1 and TRBJ1-4, with D possibly TRBD1 on 5 matching bases. This CDR3 region has 13 residues. V was pared by 4 bases and J by 10 bases, with 16 bases between. Germline CDR1 is DFQATT and CDR2 is SNEGSKA (reference sequence).

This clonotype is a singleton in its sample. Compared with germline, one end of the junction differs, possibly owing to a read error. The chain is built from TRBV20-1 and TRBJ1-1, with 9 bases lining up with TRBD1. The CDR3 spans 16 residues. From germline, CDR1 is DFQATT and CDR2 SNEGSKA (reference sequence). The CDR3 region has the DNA TGCGGTGCTCCCCCACAGGGGGCGGTTCAGGGCACTGAAGCTTTCTTT. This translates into CGAPPQGAVQGTEAFF.

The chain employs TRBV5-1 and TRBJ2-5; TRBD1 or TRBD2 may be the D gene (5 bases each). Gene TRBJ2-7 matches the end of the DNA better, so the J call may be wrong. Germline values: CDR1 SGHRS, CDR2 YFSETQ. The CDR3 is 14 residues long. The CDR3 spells CASSLERGINEQYF. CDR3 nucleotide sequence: TGCGCCAGCAGCTTGGAGAGGGGTATTAACGAGCAGTACTTC.

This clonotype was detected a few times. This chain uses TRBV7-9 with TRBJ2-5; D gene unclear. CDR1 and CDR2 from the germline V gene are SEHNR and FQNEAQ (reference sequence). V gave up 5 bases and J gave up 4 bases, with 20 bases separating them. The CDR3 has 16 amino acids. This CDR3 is CASSDKLGFYGETQYF. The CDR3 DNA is TGTGCCAGCAGCGACAAACTTGGATTTTATGGAGAGACCCAGTACTTC.

CDR3 residues: CASRPGTNYEQYF. CDR3 coding DNA: TGTGCCAGCAGACCCGGGACCAACTACGAGCAGTACTTC. The V call is TRBV11-2, the J call TRBJ2-4; perhaps D is TRBD1 or TRBD2 (5 bases each). The DNA end is a closer match to TRBJ2-7, so the J assignment may be wrong. The CDR3 totals 13 residues. The germline gives CDR1 SGHAT, CDR2 FQNNGV.

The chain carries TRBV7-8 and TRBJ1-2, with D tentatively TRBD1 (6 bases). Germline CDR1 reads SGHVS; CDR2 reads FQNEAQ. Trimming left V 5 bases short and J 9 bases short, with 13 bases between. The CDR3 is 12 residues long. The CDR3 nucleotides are TGTGCCAGCAGCATTAACAGGGCGAGCTACACCTTC. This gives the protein CASSINRASYTF.

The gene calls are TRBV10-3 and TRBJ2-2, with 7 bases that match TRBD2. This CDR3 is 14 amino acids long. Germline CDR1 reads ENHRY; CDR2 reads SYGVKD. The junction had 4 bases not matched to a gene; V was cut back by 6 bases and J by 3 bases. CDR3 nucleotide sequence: TGTGCCATCAGCTCGACTAGCCACACCGGGGAGCTGTTTTTT. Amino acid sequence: CAISSTSHTGELFF.

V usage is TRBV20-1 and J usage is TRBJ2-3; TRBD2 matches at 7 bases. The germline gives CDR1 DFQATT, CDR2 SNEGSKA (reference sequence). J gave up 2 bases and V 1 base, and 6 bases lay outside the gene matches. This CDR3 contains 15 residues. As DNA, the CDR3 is TGCAGTGCTAGAGCGGAGCGGGAACTCACAGATACGCAGTATTTT. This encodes CSARAERELTDTQYF.